The clone carrying this T cell receptor beta chain came up a few times. The table came from immunoSEQ multiplex PCR; TCRdb's copy has only in-frame clones and leaves some out. The table shows 150,000 or so clones, with 75% to 80% occurring only once. This specimen belongs to a study of blood T cell repertoires in COVID-19. Whole-study context: T cells, B-cell-depleted T cells, or PBMCs provided the cDNA or gDNA that served as material.

Germline V gene data show CDR1 as SGHDN and CDR2 as FVKESK. The CDR3 covers 11 residues. The V end lost 4 bases, the J end lost 6 bases, and 7 bases lay between the germline ends. The chain links TRBV14 to TRBJ2-7; D remains unclear. The clonotype comes from a woman in her forties or fifties who had recovered from COVID-19. Sequenced input: PBMCs or T cells enriched from blood (not recorded which). The CDR3 nucleotides read TGTGCCAGCAGCCTGTCGGGCGAGCAGTACTTC. The encoded protein is CASSLSGEQYF.